The source of this T cell receptor beta chain is a study of CD8 T cells in ankylosing spondylitis. Whole-study results and caveats: The authors reported significant enrichment of disease-linked clones in matched ankylosing spondylitis synovial fluid. About eight highly homologous variants made up a TCR beta motif that seemed to typify ankylosing spondylitis blood. Disease-linked clones displayed a CD8+ phenotype and appeared relatively rarely in peripheral blood.

V lost 5 bases and J 4 bases, leaving 13 bases between the germline ends. The CDR3 has 14 amino acids. The V gene's germline CDR1 is SGHVS and CDR2 FQNEAQ. Each TCR beta library was made by quantitative 5'-RACE that incorporated molecular barcodes. One entry per CDR3 protein results from TCRdb running MiXCR on the 5' RACE reads. The sample gives hundreds of thousands of distinct CDR3 sequences, approximately 26% of which show up once; about 1% is in the top ten. There are a few counts of this clonotype. Its specificity is not known. The chain employs TRBV7-8 and TRBJ2-3, with D perhaps given as TRBD1 or TRBD2 (5 bases each). Material for sequencing was blood, either unsorted or a sorted T cell fraction (not recorded which). This clonotype was sampled from a male donor with ankylosing spondylitis. CDR3 nucleotides: TGTGCCAGCAGCCCTAAGGTGGGGGCAGATACGCAGTATTTT. Amino acids: CASSPKVGADTQYF.